The 5 T cell receptor beta chains below come from one sample, sequenced in a study of T cell responses to AZD1222 COVID-19 vaccine. The data were produced by immunoSEQ multiplex PCR, yet TCRdb's version contains in-frame clones alone and is incomplete. In the table there are some 140,000 clones, around 90% of which are singletons. The sequenced sample was peripheral blood, obtained on day 0 of AZD1222 vaccination. These receptors were obtained from an adult in good health.

The V call is TRBV29-1, the J call TRBJ1-1; D uncertain. V was clipped by 2 bases and J by 0 bases, with 7 bases between them. The CDR3 contains 13 residues. Germline V gives CDR1 SQVTM, CDR2 ANQGSEA. The CDR3 DNA sequence: TGCAGCGTTGAAAGGCGGTTGAACACTGAAGCTTTCTTT. It is translated as CSVERRLNTEAFF.

The rearrangement links TRBV5-3 to TRBJ1-1; D is unclear. TRBV5-3 is sorted into the ORF group, with uncertain function. The CDR3 is 13 amino acids. V lost 4 bases and J lost 3, with 10 bases in between. CDR3 nucleotide sequence: TGTGCCAGAAGCCCGACAAGTCACACTGAAGCTTTCTTT. Its translation is CARSPTSHTEAFF.

The rearrangement joins TRBV4-1 to TRBJ1-1, with D unresolved. The V gene lost 1 base and the J gene lost 2 bases, with 8 bases spanning the gap. The CDR3 has 14 amino acids. Germline V gene sequence: CDR1 MGHRA, CDR2 YSYEKL. The DNA of the CDR3 is TGCGCCAGCAGCCAAGGATGGCAAAACACTGAAGCTTTCTTT. This codes for CASSQGWQNTEAFF.

V gene TRBV2 combines with J gene TRBJ2-4; TRBD2 matches at 12 bases. Per germline, CDR1 SNHLY and CDR2 FYNNEI. The junction had 5 bases not matched to a gene; V was cut back by 6 bases and J by 2 bases. The length of the CDR3 is 16 residues. This chain's CDR3 is CASSWTSGASKNIQYF. For the CDR3, the DNA is TGTGCCAGCAGCTGGACTAGCGGGGCTTCCAAAAACATTCAGTACTTC.

The chain links TRBV28 to TRBJ1-2, with D possibly matching TRBD1 (6 bases). The ends were cut back, 10 bases at V and 8 bases at J, with 17 bases in the middle. The CDR3 runs to 12 residues. Germline V gene lookup returns CDR1 MDHEN and CDR2 SYDVKM. The CDR3 nucleotides are TGTGCCATCCTGACAGGTCGGGGGGGCTACACCTTC. Protein sequence: CAILTGRGGYTF.